A single sample gave rise to the 15 T cell receptor beta chains below, sequenced in a study of blood T cells in healthy people across ages. Primers used in a second PCR of about 7 to 11 cycles were a sample-barcoded 5' primer and a J-beta primer mix. A single record per CDR3 protein comes from TCRdb applying MiXCR to the 5' RACE reads. This table has roughly 1,300,000 distinct CDR3 sequences, approximately 59% appearing once. The sample was blood. The receptors derive from a man between 18 and 29 years old in good health.

The chain joins TRBV20-1 to TRBJ2-1; TRBD1 aligns across 12 bases. After removal of 6 bases from V and 7 bases from J, the junction contained 16 bases not matched to a gene. Germline V gene sequence: CDR1 DFQATT, CDR2 SNEGSKA (reference sequence). The CDR3 runs 17 residues. CDR3 sequence: CSAVRQGRDRGLNEQFF. The CDR3 DNA is TGCAGTGCGGTCCGTCAGGGGCGGGACAGGGGGCTAAATGAGCAGTTCTTC.

This clonotype was seen more than once but under ten times. CDR3 sequence reads: CATSRERTGPYEQYF. The CDR3 DNA sequence: TGTGCCACCAGCAGAGAAAGGACAGGTCCCTACGAGCAGTACTTC. This chain joins TRBV15 and TRBJ2-7; 7 positions match TRBD1. The ends lost 0 bases at V and 2 bases at J; junction bases unmatched: 4. The germline V gene has CDR1 LNHNV and CDR2 YYDKDF (reference sequence). The CDR3 length is 15 residues.

This chain connects TRBV20-1 to TRBJ2-4; D unresolved. This CDR3 is built from 15 residues. The germline CDR1 and CDR2 sequences are DFQATT and SNEGSKA (reference sequence). V gave up 0 bases and J gave up 0 bases, with 9 bases separating them. In nucleotides, the CDR3 is TGCAGTGCTAGAGATCCAAGGTCAGCCAAAAACATTCAGTACTTC. Translating it yields CSARDPRSAKNIQYF.

This clonotype was recorded only once. This chain uses TRBV20-1 with TRBJ1-5; no reliable D call. CDR1 and CDR2 (germline): DFQATT, SNEGSKA (reference sequence). The CDR3 consists of 13 residues. V was pared by 5 bases and J by 4 bases, with 12 bases between. The CDR3 protein is CSAWKYSNQPQHF. For the CDR3, the DNA is TGCAGTGCTTGGAAGTACAGTAATCAGCCCCAGCATTTT.

This clonotype was counted between two and nine times. The chain recombines TRBV9 with TRBJ1-1; D unclear. The CDR3 totals 13 residues. The germline CDR1 and CDR2 sequences are SGDLS and YYNGEE. V lost 4 bases and J 3 bases, leaving 10 bases between the germline ends. This chain's CDR3 is CASSTAGDTEAFF. The DNA for the CDR3 is TGTGCCAGCAGCACTGCAGGTGACACTGAAGCTTTCTTT.

This clonotype was observed a few times. The rearrangement joins TRBV9 to TRBJ1-2; TRBD1 matches 8 bases. J was trimmed by 8 bases and V by 3 bases; bases with no gene match: 3. Germline CDR1 SGDLS, CDR2 YYNGEE. This CDR3 is built from 12 residues. This CDR3 reads CASSGQGQGYTF. CDR3 coding DNA: TGTGCCAGCAGCGGACAGGGGCAAGGCTACACCTTC.

This chain joins TRBV6-5 and TRBJ2-1; D possibly corresponds to TRBD2 (6 bases). The V end lost 5 bases, the J end lost 1 base, and 15 bases lay between the germline ends. The CDR3 runs to 16 residues. CDR1 is MNHEY, CDR2 SVGAGI, per germline. In nucleotides, the CDR3 is TGTGCCAGCAGTCCCAACTTAGCGGAATCCTACAATGAGCAGTTCTTC. It encodes CASSPNLAESYNEQFF.

The chain has TRBV19 and TRBJ2-7; unclear D gene. CDR1 is LNHDA, CDR2 SQIVND, per germline (reference sequence). The V and J ends lost 10 bases and 2 bases respectively, with 9 bases between them. CDR3 length: 11 amino acids. In DNA, the CDR3 is TGTGCCACTGCATCGGCCTACGAGCAGTACTTC. This codes for CATASAYEQYF.

The V call is TRBV3-1, the J call TRBJ2-1; no clear D. Germline values: CDR1 LGHDT, CDR2 YNNKEL (reference sequence). Trimming removed 0 bases from V and 4 bases from J, with 13 bases in between. This CDR3 is 16 amino acids long. The CDR3 DNA reads as TGTGCCAGCAGCCAAGATCAGGTAGCATCGTACAATGAGCAGTTCTTC. It translates to CASSQDQVASYNEQFF.

This rearrangement joins TRBV7-9 to TRBJ2-1, with D perhaps matching TRBD1 (6 bases). The J call may be incorrect, as the DNA end agrees better with TRBJ2-7. This CDR3 has 16 residues. Germline V lookup: CDR1 SEHNR, CDR2 FQNEAQ (reference sequence). CDR3 nucleotide sequence: TGTGCCAGCACCAGGAGTGAATATCAGACAGGCTACGAGCAGTACTTC. Amino acids: CASTRSEYQTGYEQYF.

The chain couples TRBV6-6 to TRBJ1-1; no firm D call. Deletions cut 3 bases from V and 3 bases from J, with 8 bases between. Germline lookup yields CDR1 MNHNY and CDR2 SVGAGI (reference sequence). This CDR3 spans 13 amino acids. The chain's CDR3 is CASSYTLYTEAFF. DNA for the CDR3: TGTGCCAGCAGTTATACGCTGTACACTGAAGCTTTCTTT.

The rearrangement joins TRBV25-1 to TRBJ2-7, with 10 bases identical to TRBD1. In germline, CDR1 is MGHDK, CDR2 SYGVNS. The J segment lost 7 bases and the V segment lost 5 bases, leaving 14 bases of the junction unmatched. The CDR3 totals 16 residues. The CDR3: CASSSPPGQGSWEQYF. The CDR3 DNA follows: TGTGCCAGCAGTTCCCCTCCGGGACAGGGGTCGTGGGAGCAGTACTTC.

The chain links TRBV24-1 to TRBJ1-5, with D unresolved. This CDR3 has 13 amino acids. Trimming left V 9 bases short and J 5 bases short, with 13 bases between. Germline V gene data show CDR1 as KGHDR and CDR2 as SFDVKD. CDR3 sequence: CATQAGRHQPQHF. The CDR3 DNA reads as TGTGCCACCCAGGCCGGACGACATCAGCCCCAGCATTTT.

The rearrangement uses TRBV20-1 and TRBJ2-1; D may correspond to TRBD1 or TRBD2 (5 bases each). The V end was cut by 6 bases, the J end by 13 bases, with 22 bases between. This CDR3 is built from 13 residues. The germline gives CDR1 DFQATT, CDR2 SNEGSKA (reference sequence). This chain's CDR3 is CSAPPARGETQFF. DNA for the CDR3: TGCAGTGCCCCGCCGGCTAGGGGAGAGACCCAGTTCTTC.

This chain links TRBV7-9 with TRBJ2-7; D not resolved. Trimming removed 3 bases at V and 10 bases at J, with 13 bases between. Per germline, CDR1 SEHNR and CDR2 FQNEAQ (reference sequence). This CDR3 region has 12 residues. CDR3 DNA: TGTGCCAGCAGCTTCCCAGGCGGTAGTCAGTACTTC. This encodes CASSFPGGSQYF.